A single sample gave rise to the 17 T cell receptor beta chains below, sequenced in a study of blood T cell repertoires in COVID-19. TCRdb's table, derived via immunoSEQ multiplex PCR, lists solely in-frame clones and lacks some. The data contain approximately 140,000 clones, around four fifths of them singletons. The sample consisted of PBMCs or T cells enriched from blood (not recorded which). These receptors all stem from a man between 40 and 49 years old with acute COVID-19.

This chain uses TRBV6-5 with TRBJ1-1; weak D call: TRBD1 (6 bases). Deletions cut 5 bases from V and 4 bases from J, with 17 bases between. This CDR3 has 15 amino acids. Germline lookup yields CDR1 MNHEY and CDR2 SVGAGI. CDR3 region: CASSHPGGLSTEAFF. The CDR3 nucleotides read TGTGCCAGCAGTCACCCGGGGGGCTTGAGCACTGAAGCTTTCTTT.

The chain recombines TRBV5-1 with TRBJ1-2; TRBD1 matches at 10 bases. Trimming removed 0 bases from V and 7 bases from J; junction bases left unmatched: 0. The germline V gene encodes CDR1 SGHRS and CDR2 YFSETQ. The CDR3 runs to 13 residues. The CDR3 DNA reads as TGCGCCAGCAGCTTGGGACAGGGGGCTGGCTACACCTTC. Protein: CASSLGQGAGYTF.

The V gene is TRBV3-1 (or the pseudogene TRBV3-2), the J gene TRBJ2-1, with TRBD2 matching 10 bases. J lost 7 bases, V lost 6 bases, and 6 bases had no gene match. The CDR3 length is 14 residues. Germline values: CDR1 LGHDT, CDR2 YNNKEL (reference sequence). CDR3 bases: TGTGCCAGCAGTCCTAGCGGGAGCGATAATGAGCAGTTCTTC. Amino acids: CASSPSGSDNEQFF.

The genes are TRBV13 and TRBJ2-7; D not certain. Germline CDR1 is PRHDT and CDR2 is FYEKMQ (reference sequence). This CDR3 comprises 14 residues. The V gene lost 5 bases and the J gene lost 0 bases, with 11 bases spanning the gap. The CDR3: CASSDGSSSYEQYF. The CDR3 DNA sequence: TGTGCCAGCAGCGACGGGTCTAGCTCCTACGAGCAGTACTTC.

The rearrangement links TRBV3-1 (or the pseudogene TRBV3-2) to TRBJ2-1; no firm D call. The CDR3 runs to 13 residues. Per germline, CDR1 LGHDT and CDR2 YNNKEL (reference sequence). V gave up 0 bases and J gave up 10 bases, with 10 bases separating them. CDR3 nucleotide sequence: TGTGCCAGCAGCCAAGATCCCACACCGGAGCAGTTCTTC. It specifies CASSQDPTPEQFF.

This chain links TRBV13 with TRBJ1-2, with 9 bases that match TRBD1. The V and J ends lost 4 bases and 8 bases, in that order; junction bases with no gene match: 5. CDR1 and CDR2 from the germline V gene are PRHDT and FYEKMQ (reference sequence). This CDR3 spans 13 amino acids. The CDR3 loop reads CASSSRDREGYTF. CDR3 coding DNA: TGTGCCAGCAGCTCCCGGGACAGGGAGGGCTACACCTTC.

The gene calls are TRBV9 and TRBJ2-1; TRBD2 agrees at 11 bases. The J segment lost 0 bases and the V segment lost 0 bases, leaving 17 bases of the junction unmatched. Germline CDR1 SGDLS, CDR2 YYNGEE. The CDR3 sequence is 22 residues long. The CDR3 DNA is TGTGCCAGCAGCGTAGAAGGTAGCGGGAGGGCCGGCGTACGTAGCTCCTACAATGAGCAGTTCTTC. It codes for CASSVEGSGRAGVRSSYNEQFF. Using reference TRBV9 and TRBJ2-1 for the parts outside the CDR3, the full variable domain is DSGVTQTPKHLITATGQRVTLRCSPRSGDLSVYWYQQSLDQGLQFLIQYYNGEERAKGNILERFSAQQFPDLHSELNLSSLELGDSALYFCASSVEGSGRAGVRSSYNEQFFGPGTRLTVL.

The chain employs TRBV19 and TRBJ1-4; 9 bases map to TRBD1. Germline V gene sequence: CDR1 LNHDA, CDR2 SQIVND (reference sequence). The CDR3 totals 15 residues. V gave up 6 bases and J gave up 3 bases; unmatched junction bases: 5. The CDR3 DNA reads TGTGCCAGTAGAAGACAGGGGGAAGCTAATGAAAAACTGTTTTTT. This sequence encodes CASRRQGEANEKLFF.

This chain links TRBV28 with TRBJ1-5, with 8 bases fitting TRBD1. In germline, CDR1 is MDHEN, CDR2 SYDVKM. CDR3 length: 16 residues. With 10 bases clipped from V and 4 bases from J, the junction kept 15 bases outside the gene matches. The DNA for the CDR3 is TGTGCCACCGTTCTTGGACAGGGAAAAGTTAATCAGCCCCAGCATTTT. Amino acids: CATVLGQGKVNQPQHF.

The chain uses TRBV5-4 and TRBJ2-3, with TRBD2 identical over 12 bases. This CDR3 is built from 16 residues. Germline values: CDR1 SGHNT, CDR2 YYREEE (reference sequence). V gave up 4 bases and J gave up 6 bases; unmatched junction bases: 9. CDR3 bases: TGTGCCAGCAGCCTGACTAGCGGGGGACGGGGGGATACGCAGTATTTT. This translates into CASSLTSGGRGDTQYF. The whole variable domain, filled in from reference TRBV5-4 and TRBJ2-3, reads ETGVTQSPTHLIKTRGQQVTLRCSSQSGHNTVSWYQQALGQGPQFIFQYYREEENGRGNFPPRFSGLQFPNYSSELNVNALELDDSALYLCASSLTSGGRGDTQYFGPGTRLTVL.

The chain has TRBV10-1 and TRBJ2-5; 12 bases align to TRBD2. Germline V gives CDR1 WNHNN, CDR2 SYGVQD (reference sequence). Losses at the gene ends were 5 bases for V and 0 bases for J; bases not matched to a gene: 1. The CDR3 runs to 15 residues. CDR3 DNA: TGCGCCAGCAGTCTAGCGGGGGGGTACCAAGAGACCCAGTACTTC. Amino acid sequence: CASSLAGGYQETQYF.

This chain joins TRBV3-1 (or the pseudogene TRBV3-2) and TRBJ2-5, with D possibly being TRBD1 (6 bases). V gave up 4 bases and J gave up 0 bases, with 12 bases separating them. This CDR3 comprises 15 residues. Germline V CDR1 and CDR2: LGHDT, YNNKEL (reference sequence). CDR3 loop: CASSPSTGYQETQYF. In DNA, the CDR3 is TGTGCCAGCAGCCCATCAACAGGGTACCAAGAGACCCAGTACTTC.

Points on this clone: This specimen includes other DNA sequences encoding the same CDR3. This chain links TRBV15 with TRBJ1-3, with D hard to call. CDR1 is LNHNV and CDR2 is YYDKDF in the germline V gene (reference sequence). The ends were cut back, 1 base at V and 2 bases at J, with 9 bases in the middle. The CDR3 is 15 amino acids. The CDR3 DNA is TGTGCCACCAGCAGAGTAGGAGGCGCTGGAAACACCATATATTTT. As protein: CATSRVGGAGNTIYF.

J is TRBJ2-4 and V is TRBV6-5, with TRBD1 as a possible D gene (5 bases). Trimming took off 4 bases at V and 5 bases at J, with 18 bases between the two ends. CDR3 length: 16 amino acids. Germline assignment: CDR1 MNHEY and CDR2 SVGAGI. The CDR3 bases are TGTGCCAGCAGTTTACGTAGGGGAAAGGTCCAAAACATTCAGTACTTC. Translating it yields CASSLRRGKVQNIQYF.

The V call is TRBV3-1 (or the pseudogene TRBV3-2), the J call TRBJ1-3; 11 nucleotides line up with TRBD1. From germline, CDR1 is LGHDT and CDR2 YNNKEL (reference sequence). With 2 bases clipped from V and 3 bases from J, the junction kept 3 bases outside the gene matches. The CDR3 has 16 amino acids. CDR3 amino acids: CASSQRTGGSGNTIYF. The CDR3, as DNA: TGTGCCAGCAGCCAAAGGACAGGGGGCAGTGGAAACACCATATATTTT.

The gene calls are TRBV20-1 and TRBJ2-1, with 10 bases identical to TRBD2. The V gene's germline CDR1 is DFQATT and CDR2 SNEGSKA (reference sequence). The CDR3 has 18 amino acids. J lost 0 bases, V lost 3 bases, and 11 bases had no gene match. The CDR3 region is CSASTLAGDKSSYNEQFF. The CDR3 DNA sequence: TGCAGTGCTAGTACCCTAGCGGGAGATAAAAGCTCCTACAATGAGCAGTTCTTC.

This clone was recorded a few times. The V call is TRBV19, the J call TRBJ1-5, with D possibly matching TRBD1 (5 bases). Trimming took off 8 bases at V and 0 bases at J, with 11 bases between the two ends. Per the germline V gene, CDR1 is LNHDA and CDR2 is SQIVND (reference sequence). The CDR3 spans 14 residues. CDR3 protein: CASAAGYSNQPQHF. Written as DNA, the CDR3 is TGTGCCAGTGCCGCAGGGTATAGCAATCAGCCCCAGCATTTT.